This TCR beta chain emerged from a study of shared clonotypes between healthy human individuals. Study-wide results and limits: Investigators expected sequencing depth to affect clonotype sharing among donors.

Between the trimmed V and J ends, which lost 4 bases and 4 bases, there was a span of 17 bases. CDR3 length equals 16 residues. Germline CDR1 SGHDT, CDR2 YYEEEE. Sequencing was performed with immunoSEQ multiplex PCR; in TCRdb, only in-frame clones are kept and a portion is missing. The data hold approximately 2.5 million clones, with approximately 94% observed a single time. Notes on this clone: Its antigen is unknown.

The split of CD4+ cells yielded CD45RA+ naive and CD45RA-negative memory subsets. The TCR was taken from a man younger than 30 in good health. The V gene is TRBV5-6, the J gene TRBJ2-2, with D possibly matching TRBD1 (6 bases). The sample was naive CD4+ T cells sorted from blood. The subset denotes: CD45RA+ positively selected. The CDR3 is CASSPGQLLSTGELFF. The CDR3 DNA sequence: TGTGCCAGCAGCCCCGGACAGCTCTTGAGCACCGGGGAGCTGTTTTTT. The whole variable domain, remainder taken from reference TRBV5-6 and TRBJ2-2, is DAGVTQSPTHLIKTRGQQVTLRCSPKSGHDTVSWYQQALGQGPQFIFQYYEEEERQRGNFPDRFSGHQFPNYSSELNVNALLLGDSALYLCASSPGQLLSTGELFFGEGSRLTVL.